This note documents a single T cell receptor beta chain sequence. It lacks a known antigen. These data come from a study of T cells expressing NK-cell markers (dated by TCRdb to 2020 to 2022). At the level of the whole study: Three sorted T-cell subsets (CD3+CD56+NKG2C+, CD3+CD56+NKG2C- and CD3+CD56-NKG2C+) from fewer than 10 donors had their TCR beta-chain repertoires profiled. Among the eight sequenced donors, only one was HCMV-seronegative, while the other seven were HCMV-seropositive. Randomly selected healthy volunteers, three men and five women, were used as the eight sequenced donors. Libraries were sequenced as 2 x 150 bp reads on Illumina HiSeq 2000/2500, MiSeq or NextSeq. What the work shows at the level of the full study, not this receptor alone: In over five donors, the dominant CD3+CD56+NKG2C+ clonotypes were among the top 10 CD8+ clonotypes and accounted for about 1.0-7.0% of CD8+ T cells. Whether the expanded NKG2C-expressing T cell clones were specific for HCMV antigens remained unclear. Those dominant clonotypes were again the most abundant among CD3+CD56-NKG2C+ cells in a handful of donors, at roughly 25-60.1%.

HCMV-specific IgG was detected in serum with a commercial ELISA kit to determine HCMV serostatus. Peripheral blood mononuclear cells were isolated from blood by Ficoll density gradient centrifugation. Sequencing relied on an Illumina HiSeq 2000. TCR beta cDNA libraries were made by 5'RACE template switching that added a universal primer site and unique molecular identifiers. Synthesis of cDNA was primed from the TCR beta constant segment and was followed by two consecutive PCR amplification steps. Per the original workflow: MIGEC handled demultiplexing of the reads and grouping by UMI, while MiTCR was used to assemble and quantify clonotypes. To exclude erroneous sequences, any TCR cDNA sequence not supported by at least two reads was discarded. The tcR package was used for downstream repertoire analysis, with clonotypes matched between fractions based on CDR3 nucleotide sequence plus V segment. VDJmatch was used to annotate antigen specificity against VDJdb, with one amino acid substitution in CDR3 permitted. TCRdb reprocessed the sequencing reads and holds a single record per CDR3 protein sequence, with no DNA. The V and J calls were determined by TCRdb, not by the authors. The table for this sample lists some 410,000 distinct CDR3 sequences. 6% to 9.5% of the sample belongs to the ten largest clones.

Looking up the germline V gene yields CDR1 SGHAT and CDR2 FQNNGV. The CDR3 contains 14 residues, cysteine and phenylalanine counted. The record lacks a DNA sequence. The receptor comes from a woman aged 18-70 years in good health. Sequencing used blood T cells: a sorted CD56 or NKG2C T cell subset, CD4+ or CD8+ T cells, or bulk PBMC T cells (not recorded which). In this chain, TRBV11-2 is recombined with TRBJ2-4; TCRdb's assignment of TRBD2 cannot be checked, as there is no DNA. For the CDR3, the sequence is CASSSWDSGNIQYF.